This TCR beta chain was captured in a study of cytomegalovirus exposure and HLA in healthy donors (dated 2017 in TCRdb). About the investigation overall: According to an earlier analysis of a few hundred of the donors, some 180 million T cells yielded over 100 million unique TCR beta sequences and about 300 Gb of sequence data. An early release that covered fewer than 800 HLA-typed donors contained approximately 300 gigabases of sequencing data and some 87 million unique TCR sequences. Among the roughly 410 genotyped donors, around 81% belonged to the genetic ancestry cluster associated with self-reported Caucasian donors. The study was designed to test whether signatures of past pathogen exposure could be identified by cataloging public T cell receptors. Using immunosequencing, the study profiled T cell repertoires from fewer than 850 subjects and related those repertoires to cytomegalovirus serostatus. Along with the 666-subject first cohort, a separate validation cohort of over 90 different subjects was used. To predict cytomegalovirus infection status, the study brought together high-throughput TCR immunosequencing, statistical association of individual TCRs with disease status, and machine learning. In a later analysis, previously published TCR beta repertoires from about 670 donors were re-analyzed and high-resolution HLA genotyping was added so that TCR occurrence patterns could be studied. In the later analysis, no new phenotypic data were used to find candidate immune exposures; instead, reliance was placed on TCR beta sequences and their occurrence across donors. To decide whether each TCR beta V gene segment behaved as functional or pseudogenic, an earlier analysis of 587 of the donors relied on high-throughput TCR beta sequencing. Donor age, sex, ethnicity and CMV serostatus were compiled alongside the repertoire data. In a later genetic analysis, genome-wide SNP genotypes for about 65% of the roughly 700 donors were used, and that subset was treated as a discovery cohort. Every discovery cohort repertoire had been produced on one sequencing platform. Both class I and class II loci were covered by HLA typing, at four-digit resolution. Typing coverage varied by locus: 629-630 donors for A, B, C, DRB1 and DQB1; under 550 for DQA1; 600 to 610 for DPA1; roughly 450 for DPB1. Roughly 5 DR-DQ haplotypes were treated as single units for association and clustering because of strong linkage in the cohort. On average, over 200,000 unique TCR beta nucleotide sequences were sequenced per donor among 398 genotyped donors of the cohort, with 15% to 20% of those sequences being non-productive.

The library was made by the immunoSEQ multiplex PCR assay. A mixture of 60 forward primers for TCR Vbeta segments and 13 reverse primers for TCR Jbeta segments was used in the multiplex PCR. The CDR3 region of rearranged TCR beta genes was amplified from genomic DNA by a multiplex PCR assay. The Illumina HiSeq System was used to sequence the amplified TCR beta libraries as 87-base-pair reads. As for the authors' bioinformatics: Across the roughly 600 repertoires, a later analysis counted tens of millions of unique TCR beta chains, about 10 million of which were shared by at least two donors. Raw reads were error-corrected and collapsed into unique sequences by a nearest-neighbor algorithm in which closely related sequences were merged to remove PCR and sequencing errors. Alignment of CDR3 sequences to IMGT reference sequences was used to assign V, D and J gene segments. For a sequence to be retained, at least a six-nucleotide match to both a V gene segment and a J gene segment was required. Rearrangements were classified as productive when the CDR3 lacked stop codons and remained in frame with V and J, and all other rearrangements were classified as non-productive. Following IMGT convention, CDR3 was defined as the stretch from the second conserved V-encoded cysteine to the conserved J-encoded phenylalanine. In an earlier analysis of just under 600 of the donors, sequences lacking an unambiguous match to a single V gene segment were excluded. An earlier analysis of some 500 of the donors classified V segments as functional when productive rearrangements were above 56.7% and as segregating when the standard deviation between donors was above 5%. To diagnose cytomegalovirus status from the catalog of TCR beta chain sequences, a statistical classification framework was built. In a later analysis, V and J genes were assigned by comparing TCR nucleotide sequences against IMGT/GENE-DB human TR gene sequences. Using the TCRdist pipeline, a later analysis assigned CDR3 sequences along with most-parsimonious VDJ recombination scenarios. In a later analysis, every TCR beta chain was defined by the combination of its CDR3 amino acid sequence and its V-gene family, and reads without a unique V-gene family were dropped. In a later analysis, some 600 highly shared, low-generation-probability nucleotide sequences were removed to address suspected cross-contamination and a sequencing artifact. In a later analysis, a clonal expansion index was calculated for each public chain from normalized within-repertoire ranks of inferred template counts. A later analysis computed generation probabilities with a VDJ recombination model fitted to out-of-frame rearrangements, and checked the results against IGoR. In a later analysis, hypergeometric tests were used to score TCR-TCR, TCR-HLA and TCR-CMV co-occurrence, with a repertoire-size bias correction applied to TCR pairs. In a later analysis, false discovery rates were estimated by permuting HLA or CMV assignments 20 times. In a later analysis, co-occurring TCRs were grouped with DBSCAN, and TCRdist sequence similarity was added when clustering was performed within HLA-allele-positive subsets. For co-occurrence clustering, repertoires with fewer than 30,000 or more than 120,000 public chains were excluded, along with about five repertoires with anomalous nucleotide sharing. This immuneACCESS table, as held by TCRdb, lists in-frame sequences with V and J called but not all clones. Of the missing ones, under half trace to an unresolved V gene in checked studies; the others have no known cause. V, J and clone size reflect that table, while D and trimming were determined from the DNA. The sample table shows roughly 180,000 clones, and approximately 84% are seen once. Clones ranked in the top ten supply around 0.27% of the sample.

Inclusive of the bounding cysteine and phenylalanine, the CDR3 is 17 residues long. Of the read, only the CDR3 DNA is kept; its 51 bases are in frame from base 1. From the germline V gene, CDR1 is SGHRS and CDR2 is YFSETQ. Trimmed from V: 4 bases; trimmed from J: 1 base; junction bases lacking a gene match: 10. The cohort was made up of around 720 healthy bone marrow donors. All cohort members were sampled while nominally healthy, although unrecorded immune exposures were likely present. The donor was CMV seronegative and belonged to the group of 352 seronegative cohort members. A peripheral blood sample was provided by each donor, and peripheral blood mononuclear cells were used for TCR beta sequencing. Genomic DNA was extracted from the blood cell samples with the Qiagen DNeasy Blood Extraction Kit. The study at large found these results: Only TCR beta chains were sequenced in this cohort, and the absence of alpha or paired-chain data limited detectable features. A later analysis associated approximately 17,000 TCR beta sequences with specific HLA alleles at a false discovery rate of 0.05. A total of 150 to 200 TCR beta chains were listed by the study as associated with cytomegalovirus. V-gene and J-gene trimming of TCR beta chains was associated with a missense DCLRE1C variant in a later genetic analysis, and the association was replicated in an independent cohort. Because the 87-base-pair reads could not distinguish some IMGT-functional V segments, including TRBV6-2 and TRBV6-3, those segments were excluded. Because HLA typing was missing for some donors at each locus, association tests included only the typed subset. A cluster of highly shared sequence variants was judged likely to represent a technical artifact of the sequencing pipeline. The classifier was reported to diagnose cytomegalovirus status with high specificity and sensitivity in both the original and validation cohorts. While some public TCRs were present in many individuals, most TCR sequences turned up only very rarely across donors. Approximately 18 rarely observed V segments, including chromosome 9 orphons, were excluded from the earlier analysis of several hundred of the donors because counts were too low. A further reported finding was that TCR beta sequences accurately predicted the HLA-A and HLA-B alleles for most subjects in the first cohort. According to a later genetic analysis, donors in an Asian-associated ancestry cluster had fewer N-insertions in productive TCRs than the roughly 660-donor mean. The presence/absence analyses assumed that sequencing depth was roughly uniform across donors, and that assumption may not be true. The authors suggested that the approach could potentially be extended to other disease states and immunological phenotypes. In a later analysis, TCR association rates were found to vary across HLA loci, with the most associated TCRs seen for DRB1 alleles and the fewest for HLA-C alleles. CMV serostatus was the only immune exposure information available for the cohort. A later analysis found that HLA-associated TCR beta chains were more clonally expanded and had lower generation probabilities than equally common non-associated chains. Assigning TCR associations to individual alleles was difficult when HLA alleles, especially DR and DQ, strongly co-occurred. In a later analysis, several top co-occurrence clusters were reported to appear linked to parvovirus B19, influenza, CMV and Epstein-Barr virus. Linkage disequilibrium might explain the correlated functional status among segregating V segments, but an unknown experimental factor could not be ruled out. According to a later analysis, most CMV-associated TCR beta chains appeared to be HLA-restricted, and the HLA associations seemed to be driven largely by CMV exposure. Three of the identified cytomegalovirus-associated TCR beta chains were confirmed in vitro to be specific for cytomegalovirus antigens. In an earlier analysis of some 500 of the donors, most TCR beta V segments appeared in productive rearrangements about 87% or about 30% of the time, broadly matching IMGT annotations.

This clone is regarded as medium-sized (0.01 to 0.1%). Which antigen it targets is not known. Per-base qualities were not stored, and no clone one base away is much larger. This TCR was recovered from a boy aged 5-17 years in good health and CMV-seronegative. The sample consisted of PBMCs. The sequence is built from TRBV5-1 and TRBJ1-1, with TRBD1 identical over 10 junction bases. The sequence in DNA is TGCGCCAGCAGCCCGCGGACAGGGGGTGGGGGGAACACTGAAGCTTTCTTT. The translation is CASSPRTGGGGNTEAFF. Extended through the reference TRBV5-1 and TRBJ1-1 proteins, this CDR3 yields the full variable domain: KAGVTQTPRYLIKTRGQQVTLSCSPISGHRSVSWYQQTPGQGLQFLFEYFSETQRNKGNFPGRFSGRQFSNSRSEMNVSTLELGDSALYLCASSPRTGGGGNTEAFFGQGTRLTVV.